This entry lists 27 T cell receptor beta chains sequenced from one sample in a study of T cell responses to AZD1222 COVID-19 vaccine. Assay used: immunoSEQ multiplex PCR; TCRdb lists only in-frame clones, some missing. Of roughly 98,000 clones listed, about 92% were seen once; the top ten hold approximately 12%. This specimen consisted of peripheral blood, obtained on day 0 of AZD1222 vaccination. These receptor sequences come from an adult in good health.

The CDR3 is CASSHRIPGEAFF. In DNA form, the CDR3 reads TGTGCCAGCAGCCATCGGATACCCGGTGAAGCTTTCTTT. The chain combines TRBV14 with TRBJ1-1; D unresolved. Looked up from germline, CDR1 is SGHDN and CDR2 is FVKESK. CDR3 size: 13 residues. Trimming cost V 3 bases and J 7 bases, with 12 bases left between them. The variable domain in full, with the rest retrieved from reference TRBV14 and TRBJ1-1, is EAGVTQFPSHSVIEKGQTVTLRCDPISGHDNLYWYRRVMGKEIKFLLHFVKESKQDESGMPNNRFLAERTGGTYSTLKVQPAELEDSGVYFCASSHRIPGEAFFGQGTRLTVV.

CDR3 nucleotides: TGTGCCAGCAGAGGGGGGTCCGGAAACACCATATATTTT. Amino acid sequence: CASRGGSGNTIYF. This rearrangement joins TRBV6-5 to TRBJ1-3; TRBD1 is a possible D gene (6 bases). V was trimmed by 6 bases and J by 4 bases, leaving 10 bases between them. CDR1 and CDR2 from the germline V gene are MNHEY and SVGAGI. The CDR3 spans 13 residues.

The chain links TRBV6-5 to TRBJ1-2; the D is unclear. Trimming shortened V by 3 bases and J by 8 bases, and 19 bases separated the two germline ends. CDR3 length equals 15 residues. The germline CDR1 and CDR2 sequences are MNHEY and SVGAGI. DNA for the CDR3: TGTGCCAGCAGTTATGCCCGGATAGCGGTTCAGGGCTACACCTTC. Protein product: CASSYARIAVQGYTF.

This chain connects TRBV11-2 to TRBJ1-1; 8 bases line up with TRBD1. The CDR3 is 13 amino acids. Germline CDR1 reads SGHAT; CDR2 reads FQNNGV. Germline trimming cut 5 bases from V and 3 bases from J; bases unmatched to any gene: 2. This CDR3 is CASSEDRDTEAFF. CDR3 in DNA: TGTGCCAGCAGCGAGGACAGGGACACTGAAGCTTTCTTT.

V is TRBV10-3 and J is TRBJ2-3; 12 positions match TRBD2. This CDR3 spans 17 amino acids. CDR1 and CDR2 from the germline V gene are ENHRY and SYGVKD. V lost 2 bases to trimming and J lost 4 bases; unmatched junction nucleotides: 7. This CDR3 reads CAISEPSGGVVADTQYF. For the CDR3, the DNA is TGTGCCATCAGTGAGCCTAGCGGGGGGGTGGTCGCAGATACGCAGTATTTT.

The chain links TRBV20-1 to TRBJ2-5; 10 positions match TRBD2. The V gene end was trimmed by 3 bases and the J gene end by 3 bases; junction bases not matched to a gene: 4. CDR1 and CDR2 (germline): DFQATT, SNEGSKA (reference sequence). The CDR3 is 14 residues long. This chain's CDR3 is CSASRAGGKETQYF. The CDR3 coding sequence is TGCAGTGCTAGTCGAGCGGGGGGGAAAGAGACCCAGTACTTC.

The V call is TRBV29-1, the J call TRBJ2-7; D call uncertain. Looked up from germline, CDR1 is SQVTM and CDR2 is ANQGSEA. Trimming left V 2 bases short and J 2 bases short, with 13 bases between. The CDR3 runs 14 residues. The DNA for the CDR3 is TGCAGCGTTGAATGGACGAACAGAGCCTACGAGCAGTACTTC. Translated: CSVEWTNRAYEQYF.

The table lists this clone with a few counts. This chain links TRBV12-5 with TRBJ2-7; possible D gene TRBD1, 5 bases. V was clipped by 1 base and J by 3 bases, with 16 bases between them. From germline, CDR1 is LGHNT and CDR2 FRNRAP. This CDR3 contains 16 residues. Here the CDR3 reads CASGLADSPPHYEQYF. CDR3 bases: TGTGCTAGTGGTTTGGCCGACAGCCCCCCCCACTACGAGCAGTACTTC.

CDR3: CASSRVGGPGNSPLHF. In DNA, the CDR3 is TGTGCCAGCAGCCGCGTAGGGGGCCCGGGGAATTCACCCCTCCACTTT. The chain couples TRBV14 to TRBJ1-6; the match to TRBD1 covers 7 bases. This CDR3 spans 16 amino acids. Germline CDR1 SGHDN, CDR2 FVKESK. Germline trimming cut 4 bases from V and 7 bases from J; bases unmatched to any gene: 10.

The CDR3 is CAWGGFGTRDTGELFF. The CDR3 DNA follows: TGTGCCTGGGGAGGGTTTGGGACTAGGGACACCGGGGAGCTGTTTTTT. The gene calls are TRBV30 and TRBJ2-2, with 8 bases fitting TRBD2. The CDR3 length is 16 residues. Trimming cost V 5 bases and J 3 bases; bases outside gene matches: 11. Per germline, CDR1 GTSNPN and CDR2 SVGIG (reference sequence).

The chain couples TRBV7-2 to TRBJ1-5; 10 nucleotides agree with TRBD1. Germline V gives CDR1 SGHTA, CDR2 FQGNSA. The junction had 10 bases not matched to a gene; V was cut back by 3 bases and J by 2 bases. This CDR3 region has 18 residues. The DNA of the CDR3 is TGTGCCAGCAGCTTTAGGACCGCCGGGACAGGGGGCAATCAGCCCCAGCATTTT. Residues: CASSFRTAGTGGNQPQHF.

V and J are TRBV29-1 and TRBJ2-5; D uncertain. The germline V and J ends were trimmed by 5 bases and 5 bases, with 15 bases remaining between them. Germline V gene sequence: CDR1 SQVTM, CDR2 ANQGSEA. CDR3 length equals 13 residues. CDR3 loop: CSVWTMLVETQYF. Here the CDR3 DNA reads TGCAGCGTTTGGACCATGCTCGTCGAGACCCAGTACTTC.

The V call is TRBV19, the J call TRBJ2-7; D gene ambiguous. The CDR3 consists of 14 residues. In germline, CDR1 is LNHDA, CDR2 SQIVND (reference sequence). Trimming removed 1 base from V and 1 base from J, with 8 bases in between. CDR3 region: CASSIGPESYEQYF. In DNA form, the CDR3 reads TGTGCCAGTAGTATAGGCCCCGAGTCCTACGAGCAGTACTTC.

The J gene is TRBJ2-5, the V gene TRBV2, with a possible D match to TRBD2 (6 bases). The CDR3 covers 15 residues. Trimming removed 6 bases from V and 5 bases from J, with 19 bases in between. Germline values: CDR1 SNHLY, CDR2 FYNNEI. The CDR3 nucleotides are TGTGCCAGCAGGAAAGGGACTCAGGTGGTGGAGACCCAGTACTTC. This gives the protein CASRKGTQVVETQYF.

The chain uses TRBV10-3 and TRBJ1-1; D is undetermined. The V gene lost 6 bases and the J gene lost 1 base, with 12 bases spanning the gap. CDR1 is ENHRY, CDR2 SYGVKD, per germline. The CDR3 contains 14 residues. CDR3 nucleotide sequence: TGTGCCATCAGCCCGGGAGGCCCGAACACTGAAGCTTTCTTT. This gives the protein CAISPGGPNTEAFF.

This chain connects TRBV9 to TRBJ1-1; possible D gene TRBD1, 6 bases. V shed 2 bases and J shed 3 bases, with 11 bases lying between them. The CDR3 length is 14 residues. The germline V gene encodes CDR1 SGDLS and CDR2 YYNGEE. DNA for the CDR3: TGTGCCAGCAGCGTGGGCGCAGGGGACACTGAAGCTTTCTTT. It yields the protein CASSVGAGDTEAFF.

This chain's CDR3 is CSASIGGMNTEAFF. The CDR3 DNA sequence: TGCAGTGCTAGTATCGGGGGAATGAACACTGAAGCTTTCTTT. The chain combines TRBV20-1 with TRBJ1-1; D perhaps matches TRBD1 (5 bases). The V gene's germline CDR1 is DFQATT and CDR2 SNEGSKA (reference sequence). The CDR3 spans 14 residues. Trimming removed 3 bases at V and 0 bases at J, with 11 bases between.

Worth noting for this clone: Additional DNA sequences in this sample encode the identical CDR3. The J gene is TRBJ2-3, the V gene TRBV11-2; 13 nucleotides match TRBD2. This CDR3 is built from 17 residues. Germline V gene sequence: CDR1 SGHAT, CDR2 FQNNGV. V lost 5 bases, J lost 3 bases, and 8 bases stayed unmatched. In nucleotides, the CDR3 is TGTGCCAGCAGCAGCCCGGGACTAGCGGGGCGTACAGATACGCAGTATTTT. Its translation is CASSSPGLAGRTDTQYF.

The rearrangement joins TRBV19 to TRBJ1-4; TRBD1 is a possible D gene (5 bases). Germline V CDR1 and CDR2: LNHDA, SQIVND (reference sequence). CDR3 length: 16 amino acids. Trimming removed 3 bases at V and 4 bases at J, with 15 bases between. The CDR3, as DNA: TGTGCCAGTAGTATGACGGGATGGGGACTTAATGAAAAACTGTTTTTT. It codes for CASSMTGWGLNEKLFF.

The rearrangement joins TRBV12-3 or TRBV12-4 to TRBJ1-5; D uncertain. Trimming pared 0 bases from V and 6 bases from J, leaving 6 bases between. The CDR3 is 13 amino acids. The DNA of the CDR3 is TGTGCCAGCAGTTTAGCGAAGGGTCAGCCCCAGCATTTT. Its translation: CASSLAKGQPQHF.

The V and J genes are TRBV2 and TRBJ1-5; D uncertain. The V end was cut by 3 bases, the J end by 5 bases, with 8 bases between. CDR1 is SNHLY, CDR2 FYNNEI, per germline. The CDR3 covers 13 residues. The CDR3 DNA reads as TGTGCCAGCAGTGACCTCCAGTATCAGCCCCAGCATTTT. Translating gives CASSDLQYQPQHF.

The chain joins TRBV5-1 to TRBJ2-5; D is unresolved. Germline CDR1 SGHRS, CDR2 YFSETQ. CDR3 length: 16 residues. V was cut by 1 base and J by 7 bases, with 20 bases left in between. This chain's CDR3 is CASSLRPPREAGTQYF. The CDR3 DNA reads as TGCGCCAGCAGCTTGAGGCCCCCACGAGAGGCCGGGACCCAGTACTTC.

The rearrangement uses TRBV28 and TRBJ1-5; D might be TRBD1 (6 bases). V gave up 7 bases and J gave up 0 bases, with 19 bases separating them. CDR3 length equals 17 residues. Germline CDR1 is MDHEN and CDR2 is SYDVKM. The CDR3 reads CASIIRGAVYSNQPQHF. Here the CDR3 DNA reads TGTGCCAGCATCATCCGGGGGGCAGTATATAGCAATCAGCCCCAGCATTTT.

The chain uses TRBV7-9 and TRBJ1-4; no reliable D call. Looked up from germline, CDR1 is SEHNR and CDR2 is FQNEAQ (reference sequence). The CDR3 loop spans 14 amino acids. Trimming took off 5 bases at V and 6 bases at J, with 13 bases between the two ends. CDR3 DNA sequence: TGTGCCAGCAGCCGTGGCGTCCGGGATGAAAAACTGTTTTTT. It encodes CASSRGVRDEKLFF.

CDR3 amino acids: CASSQVLESGRKQYF. CDR3 in DNA: TGTGCCAGCAGCCAAGTCCTGGAATCGGGGAGAAAGCAGTACTTC. The rearrangement links TRBV3-1 (or the pseudogene TRBV3-2) to TRBJ2-7; TRBD2 is a possible D gene (5 bases). Trimming pared 1 base from V and 8 bases from J, leaving 18 bases between. The CDR3 has 15 residues. Per the germline V gene, CDR1 is LGHDT and CDR2 is YNNKEL (reference sequence).

The J gene is TRBJ2-7, the V gene TRBV7-9; TRBD2 matches at 7 bases. The germline V gene encodes CDR1 SEHNR and CDR2 FQNEAQ (reference sequence). V shed 3 bases, J shed 2 bases, and the junction held 10 bases outside the gene matches. This CDR3 comprises 16 residues. The CDR3 reads CASSFPLAGDPYEQYF. The CDR3 DNA reads TGTGCCAGCAGCTTCCCCCTGGCGGGGGACCCCTACGAGCAGTACTTC.

V gene TRBV21-1 combines with J gene TRBJ2-7. TRBV21-1 is shown as a pseudogene. The CDR3 is 14 residues long. The CDR3 here is CASYDRDHSYEQYF. CDR3 sequence (DNA): TGTGCCAGTTACGACCGGGACCACTCCTACGAGCAGTACTTC.